What follows describes a single T cell receptor (beta chain). This entry belongs to a study of blood T cell repertoires in COVID-19. In the study overall: The United States, Italy and Spain provided the acute and convalescent COVID-19 samples. T cells, B-cell-depleted T cells, or PBMCs provided the cDNA or gDNA that served as material.

Original analysis: Estimation of nucleated cell counts was performed using reference gene primer amplification. Assay: immunoSEQ multiplex PCR; the TCRdb copy retains only in-frame clones and omits some. That table furnishes V, J and clone size, whereas the DNA furnished D and trimming. The sample lists about 530,000 clones, approximately 88% seen once, with roughly 8% in the top ten. The CDR3 is made up of 13 amino acids. J lost 7 bases, V lost 3 bases, and 5 bases had no gene match. The germline CDR1 and CDR2 sequences are SGHNT and YENEEA. This chain connects TRBV11-3 to TRBJ2-7; 8 bases are a match to TRBD2. The source of this sequence is a woman in her 50s with COVID-19, enrolled during active disease. The specimen sequenced was peripheral blood. The CDR3 DNA follows: TGTGCCAGCAGCTTGAGCGGGGGCGGGGAGCAGTACTTC. It encodes CASSLSGGGEQYF. The whole variable domain, remainder taken from reference TRBV11-3 and TRBJ2-7, is EAGVVQSPRYKIIEKKQPVAFWCNPISGHNTLYWYLQNLGQGPELLIRYENEEAVDDSQLPKDRFSAERLKGVDSTLKIQPAELGDSAVYLCASSLSGGGEQYFGPGTRLTVT.